Below are 4 T cell receptor beta chains sequenced from a single sample in a study of PD-1 blockade in mismatch repair-deficient tumors. Data came from immunoSEQ multiplex PCR; TCRdb stores just in-frame clones and leaves some out. The table records around 39,000 clones, 80% to 85% of them present only once. This specimen was PBMCs, taken approximately 9 months after starting pembrolizumab. Receptors originate from an adult with mismatch repair-deficient cancer.

This chain links TRBV16 with TRBJ2-1, with 8 bases matching TRBD1. J lost 0 bases, V lost 3 bases, and 1 base had no gene match. This CDR3 has 15 amino acids. Germline loops: CDR1 KGHSY, CDR2 FQNENV. The CDR3 region has the DNA TGTGCCAGCAGCCATGGACAGGGCTCCTACAATGAGCAGTTCTTC. Protein sequence: CASSHGQGSYNEQFF.

This chain joins TRBV19 and TRBJ1-6; TRBD1 matches 7 bases. The CDR3 contains 16 residues. With V trimmed by 5 bases and J by 0 bases, 4 bases remained unmatched. Germline CDR1 is LNHDA and CDR2 is SQIVND (reference sequence). The chain's CDR3 is CASSQTGNSYNSPLHF. The DNA for the CDR3 is TGTGCCAGTAGTCAGACAGGGAACTCCTATAATTCACCCCTCCACTTT.

V is TRBV6-4 and J is TRBJ2-2, with TRBD1 identical over 10 bases. CDR1 and CDR2 (germline): MRHNA, SNTAGT. V trimming: 8 bases; J trimming: 3 bases; junction bases outside the gene matches: 0. The CDR3 contains 13 residues. The DNA of the CDR3 is TGTGCCAGCGGGACAGGGGACACCGGGGAGCTGTTTTTT. This codes for CASGTGDTGELFF.

The CDR3 loop reads CASSFRAMNTEAFF. The CDR3 nucleotides are TGCGCCAGCAGCTTCAGGGCAATGAACACTGAAGCTTTCTTT. The J gene is TRBJ1-1, the V gene TRBV5-1, with D possibly matching TRBD1 (5 bases). CDR1 SGHRS and CDR2 YFSETQ come from the germline V gene. The V end was cut by 2 bases, the J end by 0 bases, with 8 bases between. This CDR3 has 14 residues.